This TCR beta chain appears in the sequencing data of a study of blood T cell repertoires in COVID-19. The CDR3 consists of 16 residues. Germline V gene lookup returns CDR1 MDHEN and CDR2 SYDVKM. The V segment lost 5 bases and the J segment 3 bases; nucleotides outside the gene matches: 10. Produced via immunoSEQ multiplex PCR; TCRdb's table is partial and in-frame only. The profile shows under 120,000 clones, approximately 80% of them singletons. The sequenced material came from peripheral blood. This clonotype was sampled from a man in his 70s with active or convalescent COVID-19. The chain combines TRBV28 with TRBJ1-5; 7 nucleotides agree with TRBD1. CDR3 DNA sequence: TGTGCCAGCAGTACCCGGAGGGGGCGGGACAATCAGCCCCAGCATTTT. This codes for CASSTRRGRDNQPQHF.